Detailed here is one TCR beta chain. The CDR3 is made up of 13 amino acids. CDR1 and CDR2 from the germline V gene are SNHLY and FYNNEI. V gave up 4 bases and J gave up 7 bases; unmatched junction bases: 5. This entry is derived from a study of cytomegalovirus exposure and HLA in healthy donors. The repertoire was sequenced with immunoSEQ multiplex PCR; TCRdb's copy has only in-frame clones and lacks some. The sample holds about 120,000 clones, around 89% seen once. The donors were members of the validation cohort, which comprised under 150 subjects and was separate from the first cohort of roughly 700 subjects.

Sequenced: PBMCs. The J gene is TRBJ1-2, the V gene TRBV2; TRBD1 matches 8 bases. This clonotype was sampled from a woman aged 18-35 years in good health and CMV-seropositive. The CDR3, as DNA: TGTGCCAGCAGTGGGCAGGGGGCAGGTGGCTACACCTTC. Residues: CASSGQGAGGYTF.